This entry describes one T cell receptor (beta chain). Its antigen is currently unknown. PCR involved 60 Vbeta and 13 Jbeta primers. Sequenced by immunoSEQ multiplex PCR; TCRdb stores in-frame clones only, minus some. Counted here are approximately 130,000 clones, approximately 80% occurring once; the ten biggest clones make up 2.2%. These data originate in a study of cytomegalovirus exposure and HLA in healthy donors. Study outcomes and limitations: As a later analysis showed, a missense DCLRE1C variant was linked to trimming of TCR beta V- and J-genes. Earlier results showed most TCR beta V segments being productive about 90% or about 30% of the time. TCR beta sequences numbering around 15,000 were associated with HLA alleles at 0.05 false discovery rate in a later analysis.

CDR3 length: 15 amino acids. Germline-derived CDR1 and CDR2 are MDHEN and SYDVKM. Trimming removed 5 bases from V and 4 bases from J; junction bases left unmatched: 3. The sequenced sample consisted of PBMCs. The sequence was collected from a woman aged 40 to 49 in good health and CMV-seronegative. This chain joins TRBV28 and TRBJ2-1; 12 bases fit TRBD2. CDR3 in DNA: TGTGCCAGCAGTAATGGACTAGCGGGATACAATGAGCAGTTCTTC. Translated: CASSNGLAGYNEQFF.